This T cell receptor beta chain was identified in a study of regulatory T cells in long-lasting Graves disease. iRepertoire HTBI primers and Arm-PCR of CDR3 regions built TCR beta libraries. From the multiplex PCR reads, TCRdb called clonotypes with MiXCR, one entry per CDR3 protein. This repertoire shows about 200,000 distinct CDR3 sequences, approximately 20% found once; its top ten account for 22%. Time point in this sample: newly diagnosed GD, antithyroid drugs for less than 3 months. Generation of the TCR library employed RNA extracted from PBMCs. Staff drew roughly 9 milliliters of peripheral blood into EDTA tubes. Here the sequenced sample was peripheral blood mononuclear cells (PBMCs), taken at new diagnosis, from a patient treated with antithyroid drugs. The sequence was collected from a female donor with Graves disease.

CDR3: CASSSWTDTQYF. CDR3 in DNA: TGTGCCAGCAGTTCCTGGACAGATACGCAGTATTTT. V and J are TRBV6-5 and TRBJ2-3; D not resolved. Germline V gene sequence: CDR1 MNHEY, CDR2 SVGAGI. V lost 4 bases and J lost 3, with 5 bases in between. The CDR3 consists of 12 residues.